The 21 T cell receptor beta chains presented below share a single source sample, sequenced in a study of T cells expressing NK-cell markers. Using the 5' RACE reads, TCRdb records one entry per CDR3 protein without DNA. This table holds approximately 150,000 distinct CDR3 sequences. Input material: blood T cells: a sorted CD56 or NKG2C T cell subset, CD4+ or CD8+ T cells, or bulk PBMC T cells (not recorded which). These receptors were obtained from a man aged 18-30 years in good health.

The rearrangement uses TRBV2 and TRBJ2-7; the D call from TCRdb, TRBD2, cannot be confirmed without DNA. This CDR3 has 15 amino acids. Germline V CDR1 and CDR2: SNHLY, FYNNEI. This CDR3 is CASSERTSGTNEQYF.

This chain connects TRBV27 to TRBJ2-5; no DNA is available, so the TRBD1 call from TCRdb remains unchecked. This CDR3 comprises 14 residues. Germline V gene sequence: CDR1 MNHEY, CDR2 SMNVEV (reference sequence). CDR3 in amino acids: CASSFKGHLETQYF.

This chain uses TRBV20-1 with TRBJ2-1; TCRdb outputs TRBD2, but without DNA this stays unchecked. The germline V gene has CDR1 DFQATT and CDR2 SNEGSKA (reference sequence). The CDR3 has 16 amino acids. The CDR3: CSARDSGRDSYNEQFF.

The rearrangement uses TRBV29-1 and TRBJ2-1. CDR1 and CDR2 (germline): SQVTM, ANQGSEA. The length of the CDR3 is 13 residues. CDR3: CSVDLSLGNEQFF.

The V and J genes are TRBV29-1 and TRBJ2-1; TCRdb's D call, TRBD2, is unchecked because there is no DNA. The CDR3 runs 12 residues. Germline V gives CDR1 SQVTM, CDR2 ANQGSEA. CDR3: CSVPSSMAKQFF.

The chain uses TRBV5-6 and TRBJ2-7. The germline gives CDR1 SGHDT, CDR2 YYEEEE. The CDR3 covers 16 residues. The CDR3 protein is CASSLEGSTVMGEQYF.

This sequence joins TRBV4-1 and TRBJ2-2. CDR1 and CDR2 (germline): MGHRA, YSYEKL. The CDR3 has 16 amino acids. The CDR3 is CASSQAVHANTGELFF.

The J gene is TRBJ2-6, the V gene TRBV7-8; checking the TCRdb D call of TRBD1 is not possible without DNA. The CDR3 is 16 amino acids. Looked up from germline, CDR1 is SGHVS and CDR2 is FQNEAQ. The CDR3 protein is CASSLKTGSGANVLTF.

The chain is built from TRBV19 and TRBJ2-1; TCRdb's D gene call, TRBD2, goes unchecked for lack of DNA. The germline V gene has CDR1 LNHDA and CDR2 SQIVND (reference sequence). The CDR3 has 17 residues. CDR3 in amino acids: CASSGILAGGPRNEQFF.

This chain links TRBV29-1 with TRBJ2-3; TCRdb's D call, TRBD2, is unchecked because there is no DNA. Germline CDR1 and CDR2: SQVTM and ANQGSEA. The CDR3 loop spans 13 amino acids. This CDR3 is CSVAGDGTDTQYF.

J is TRBJ2-1 and V is TRBV4-1; the D gene TCRdb calls, TRBD1, cannot be checked with no DNA. The CDR3 spans 17 residues. Germline assignment: CDR1 MGHRA and CDR2 YSYEKL. CDR3 protein: CASSQTPGGSSYNEQFF.

The V and J genes are TRBV28 and TRBJ2-7; TCRdb's assignment of TRBD1 cannot be checked, as there is no DNA. The CDR3 is made up of 16 amino acids. Germline CDR1 is MDHEN and CDR2 is SYDVKM. The CDR3 region is CASSPLPGQERYEQYF.

The chain couples TRBV7-8 to TRBJ2-2; TCRdb names TRBD2, which stays unverified in the absence of DNA. Looked up from germline, CDR1 is SGHVS and CDR2 is FQNEAQ. The CDR3 spans 13 residues. The CDR3 here is CASSYLADGELFF.

The CDR3 reads CASSSPGLAGGPGAGDTQYF. V gene TRBV7-6 combines with J gene TRBJ2-3; TCRdb returns TRBD2, unconfirmable since there is no DNA. This CDR3 contains 20 residues. Germline V gene lookup returns CDR1 SGHVS and CDR2 FNYEAQ.

The CDR3 here is CATSSKAGDSVTGELFF. The rearrangement joins TRBV15 to TRBJ2-2; TCRdb designates TRBD1, a call that cannot be tested without DNA. The CDR3 is 17 amino acids. Germline assignment: CDR1 LNHNV and CDR2 YYDKDF (reference sequence).

The chain carries TRBV6-2 or TRBV6-3 and TRBJ2-1. CDR3 length: 13 residues. CDR1 MNHEY and CDR2 SVGEGT come from the germline V gene. CDR3 amino acids: CASSIDDQDRQFF.

The V gene is TRBV4-3, the J gene TRBJ2-5. The CDR3 is made up of 14 amino acids. In germline, CDR1 is LGHNA, CDR2 YSLEER. The CDR3 protein is CASSQDFNGETQYF.

The CDR3 sequence: CASSRSGVRALSYNEQFF. The J gene is TRBJ2-1, the V gene TRBV7-6; there is no DNA to check the TCRdb D call of TRBD2. The CDR3 runs 18 residues. Germline-derived CDR1 and CDR2 are SGHVS and FNYEAQ. Together with reference TRBV7-6 and TRBJ2-1, the CDR3 gives the full variable domain: GAGVSQSPRYKVTKRGQDVALRCDPISGHVSLYWYRQALGQGPEFLTYFNYEAQQDKSGLPNDRFSAERPEGSISTLTIQRTEQRDSAMYRCASSRSGVRALSYNEQFFGPGTRLTVL.

The chain links TRBV7-2 to TRBJ2-2; the D call from TCRdb, TRBD1, cannot be confirmed without DNA. Germline CDR1 and CDR2: SGHTA and FQGNSA. The CDR3 is 17 residues long. The CDR3 sequence is CASSPPRDPPSTGELFF.

V gene TRBV14 combines with J gene TRBJ2-1; TCRdb selects TRBD1, and the lack of DNA leaves this call unchecked. CDR1 SGHDN and CDR2 FVKESK come from the germline V gene. The CDR3 is 14 amino acids. The CDR3 sequence: CASSPPSGYNEQFF.

The gene calls are TRBV29-1 and TRBJ1-2; lacking DNA, the TRBD1 call made by TCRdb goes unchecked. The CDR3 has 15 amino acids. The germline V gene has CDR1 SQVTM and CDR2 ANQGSEA. CDR3 sequence: CSAEPPGQGALGYTF. The entire variable domain, with the rest obtained from reference TRBV29-1 and TRBJ1-2, is as follows: SAVISQKPSRDICQRGTSLTIQCQVDSQVTMMFWYRQQPGQSLTLIATANQGSEATYESGFVIDKFPISRPNLTFSTLTVSNMSPEDSSIYLCSAEPPGQGALGYTFGSGTRLTVV.